The rows below give T cell receptor beta chains drawn from one sample of a study of technical replicates of blood from several donors. The protocol was immunoSEQ multiplex PCR, while the TCRdb copy is restricted to in-frame clones and leaves out a portion. The profile shows about 88,000 clones, around 94% of them singletons. Sequencing was performed on T cells isolated from PBMCs. The receptors originated from a human donor in good health. CDR3s include the opening cysteine and the closing phenylalanine or tryptophan. The order of the fields is D gene, V gene, clone size, J gene, CDR3 DNA, CDR3 protein. A D gene is named only where the DNA matches it firmly. Expanded clones are given a class, and other clones once, few, many or no size at all.

>TRBD2|TRBV4-1|.|TRBJ2-5
TGCGCCAGCAGCCAAGGCTCTAGCGGGAGGGCCTGGGAGACCCAGTACTTC
CASSQGSSGRAWETQYF
>.|TRBV28|.|TRBJ2-7
TGTGCCAGCAGTTTGTGGGGAGGGGGGATTAGGAGCTCCTACGAGCAGTACTTC
CASSLWGGGIRSSYEQYF
>TRBD1|TRBV5-1|.|TRBJ2-2
TGCGCCAGCAGCGATAGGACAGGGAGGACCGGGGAGCTGTTTTTT
CASSDRTGRTGELFF
>.|TRBV5-4|.|TRBJ2-1
TGTGCCAGCAGCCTAGTTACGGCGGGGTGGGGGGAAGAGTTCTTC
CASSLVTAGWGEEFF
>TRBD1|TRBV7-2|.|TRBJ2-3
TGTGCCAGCCGACAGGGTCTGTCGAGCACAGATACGCAGTATTTT
CASRQGLSSTDTQYF
>.|TRBV4-1|.|TRBJ2-1
TGCGCCAGCAGCCGCCTCTTAGGGGGAGTCGGCAATGAGCAGTTCTTC
CASSRLLGGVGNEQFF
>TRBD1|TRBV5-1|.|TRBJ1-1
TGCGCCAGCAGCTCCAGGGGGCAGGCTGAAGCTTTCTTT
CASSSRGQAEAFF
>TRBD1|TRBV15|.|TRBJ1-5
TGTGCCACCAGCAGAGACAGGGGGGACAATCAGCCCCAGCATTTT
CATSRDRGDNQPQHF
>TRBD1|TRBV6-6|.|TRBJ1-3
TGTGCCAGCAACGGACAGGGCTTATCGTCTTCAAACACCATATATTTT
CASNGQGLSSSNTIYF
>.|TRBV5-1|.|TRBJ2-5
TGCGCCAGCAGCTTGGGCGATCGCGGGGCGGAGACCCAGTACTTC
CASSLGDRGAETQYF
>.|TRBV7-7|.|TRBJ2-5
TGTGCCAGCAGCTTAAGTAGCCCCGGCGGAGAGACCCAGTACTTC
CASSLSSPGGETQYF
>TRBD2|TRBV7-9|.|TRBJ2-3
TGTGCCAGCAGCTTAGGATTCGGTAGCGGGGGACCTACAGATACGCAGTATTTT
CASSLGFGSGGPTDTQYF
>TRBD1|TRBV4-1|.|TRBJ2-5
TGCGCCAGCAGCCCAGGGGACAGGGCGATAAGGGGCCAAGAGACCCAGTACTTC
CASSPGDRAIRGQETQYF
>.|TRBV19|few|TRBJ1-1
TGTGCCAGTAGTACGCATGCAGGGAACACTGAAGCTTTCTTT
CASSTHAGNTEAFF
>.|TRBV9|.|TRBJ1-5
TGTGCCAGCAGCGTAGGAGTGCTCAATCAGCCCCAGCATTTT
CASSVGVLNQPQHF
>TRBD1|TRBV6-5|.|TRBJ2-7
TGTGCCAGCAGTTTACAGGGGGCTTTAAGAGAGCAGTACTTC
CASSLQGALREQYF
>TRBD1|TRBV5-4|.|TRBJ1-1
TGTGCCAGCACCTCCGGGACAGTGAACACTGAAGCTTTCTTT
CASTSGTVNTEAFF
>.|TRBV2|.|TRBJ2-3
TGTGCCAGCAGTGAATCGCGGGCCCAACTCACAGATACGCAGTATTTT
CASSESRAQLTDTQYF
>.|TRBV9|.|TRBJ2-3
TGTGCCAGCAGCGTCATAGCGGGCACAGATACGCAGTATTTT
CASSVIAGTDTQYF
>TRBD1|TRBV18|once|TRBJ1-5
TGTGCCAGCTCACCTGGACAGGGAGCTTTCAATCAGCCCCAGCATTTT
CASSPGQGAFNQPQHF
>.|TRBV9|.|TRBJ2-7
TGTGCCAGCACCTCGACTGAGAGCTCCTACGAGCAGTACTTC
CASTSTESSYEQYF
>.|TRBV5-4|.|TRBJ1-3
TGTGCCAGCAGCGCCGCCAGGGAAGGCTCTGGAAACACCATATATTTT
CASSAAREGSGNTIYF
>.|TRBV7-2|.|TRBJ1-1
TGTGCCAGCAGCTTAGCAGGCAGGGACACTGAAGCTTTCTTT
CASSLAGRDTEAFF
>.|TRBV19|.|TRBJ2-6
TGTGCCAGTAGTATAGATCGTGTAGGGGGGGATTGGGCCAACGTCCTGACTTTC
CASSIDRVGGDWANVLTF
>.|TRBV6-5|.|TRBJ2-7
TGTGCCAGCAGTTACGACAGGAACTTTGGGGAGCAGTACTTC
CASSYDRNFGEQYF
>TRBD1|TRBV11-2|.|TRBJ1-1
TGTGCCAGCAGCCTATGGACAGGGGGGAACACTGAAGCTTTCTTT
CASSLWTGGNTEAFF
>TRBD1|TRBV6-1|.|TRBJ2-7
TGTGCCAGCAGTACAGGGGGAACGCCTAACGAGCAGTACTTC
CASSTGGTPNEQYF
>TRBD2|TRBV4-2|.|TRBJ2-1
TGTGCCAGCAGCCAACCTATAGCGGGTAGCTCCTACAATGAGCAGTTCTTC
CASSQPIAGSSYNEQFF
>TRBD2|TRBV14|.|TRBJ2-5
TGTGCCAGCAGCCCCCTAAGCGGGAGAGGTGGGGAGACCCAGTACTTC
CASSPLSGRGGETQYF
>.|TRBV28|.|TRBJ1-4
TGTGCCAGCAGTTTAAGGGGGATAGGTGAAAAACTGTTTTTT
CASSLRGIGEKLFF
>.|TRBV18|few|TRBJ2-7
TGTGCCAGCTCACCATTTCCCAGAATCAACGAGCAGTACTTC
CASSPFPRINEQYF
>.|TRBV12-5|.|TRBJ1-4
TGTGCTAGTGGTCCCCGCGGGGCAGAAACTAATGAAAAACTGTTTTTT
CASGPRGAETNEKLFF
>TRBD2|TRBV27|.|TRBJ2-5
TGTGCCAGCAGTTTTATTCCCTTAGCGGGAGGTCGAGGGGAGACCCAGTACTTC
CASSFIPLAGGRGETQYF
>TRBD1|TRBV19|.|TRBJ1-5
TGTGCCAGTAGTCCTGACAGGGTAGGAGGTCAGCCCCAGCATTTT
CASSPDRVGGQPQHF
>TRBD2|TRBV18|.|TRBJ2-5
TGTGCCACCTCGACTAGCGGGAGGCCAGAGACCCAGTACTTC
CATSTSGRPETQYF
>TRBD1|TRBV6-1|.|TRBJ1-3
TGTGCCAGCAGTGAATTGGACAGGGTCGCGAACACCATATATTTT
CASSELDRVANTIYF
>.|TRBV29-1|.|TRBJ1-1
TGCAGCGTTGAAGAAGCGGAGGGGACTGAAGCTTTCTTT
CSVEEAEGTEAFF
>.|TRBV5-4|once|TRBJ2-2
TGTGCCAGCAGCCAGATGGGGCCTCTGACGAACACCGGGGAGCTGTTTTTT
CASSQMGPLTNTGELFF
>TRBD1|TRBV5-6|.|TRBJ1-1
TGTGCCAGCAGCTACAGGGGAATAGAAGCTTTGAACACTGAAGCTTTCTTT
CASSYRGIEALNTEAFF
>.|TRBV28|few|TRBJ1-1
TGTGCCAGCAGTTCCCTTGAAGCTTTCTTT
CASSSLEAFF